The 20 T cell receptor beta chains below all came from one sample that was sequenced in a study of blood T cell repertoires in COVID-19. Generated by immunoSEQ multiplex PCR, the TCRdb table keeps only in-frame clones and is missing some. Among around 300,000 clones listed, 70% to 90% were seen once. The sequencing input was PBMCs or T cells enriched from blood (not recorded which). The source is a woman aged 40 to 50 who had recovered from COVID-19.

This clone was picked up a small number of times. CDR3 amino acids: CASTRGWSDQPQHF. CDR3 DNA: TGTGCCAGCACCAGGGGGTGGTCTGATCAGCCCCAGCATTTT. The chain carries TRBV9 and TRBJ1-5; 7 bases line up with TRBD1. V shed 6 bases, J shed 5 bases, and the junction held 8 bases outside the gene matches. This CDR3 is 14 amino acids long. CDR1 and CDR2 (germline): SGDLS, YYNGEE.

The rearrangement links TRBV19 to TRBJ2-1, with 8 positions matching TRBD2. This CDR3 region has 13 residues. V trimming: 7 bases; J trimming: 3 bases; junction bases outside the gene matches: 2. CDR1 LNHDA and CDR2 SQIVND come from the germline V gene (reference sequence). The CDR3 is CASNSGSYNEQFF. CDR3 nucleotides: TGTGCCAGTAACAGCGGGAGCTACAATGAGCAGTTCTTC.

Written as DNA, the CDR3 is TGCGCCAGCAGCTTAGACAGGGTGAACACTGAAGCTTTCTTT. This sequence encodes CASSLDRVNTEAFF. The chain employs TRBV5-1 and TRBJ1-1, with 7 bases fitting TRBD1. V trimming: 2 bases; J trimming: 0 bases; junction bases outside the gene matches: 1. Germline V gene sequence: CDR1 SGHRS, CDR2 YFSETQ. CDR3 length: 14 residues.

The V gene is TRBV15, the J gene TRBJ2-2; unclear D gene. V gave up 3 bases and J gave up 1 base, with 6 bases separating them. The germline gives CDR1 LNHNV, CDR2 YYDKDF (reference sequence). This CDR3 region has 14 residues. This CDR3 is CATSSRQNTGELFF. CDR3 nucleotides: TGTGCCACCAGCAGTCGACAGAACACCGGGGAGCTGTTTTTT.

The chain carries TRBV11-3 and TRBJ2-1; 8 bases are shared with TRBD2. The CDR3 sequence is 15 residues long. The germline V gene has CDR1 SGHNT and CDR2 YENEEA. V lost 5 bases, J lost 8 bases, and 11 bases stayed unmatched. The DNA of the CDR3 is TGTGCCAGCAGCCCCTCCGACGGGAGGGCCGATGAGCAGTTCTTC. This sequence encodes CASSPSDGRADEQFF.

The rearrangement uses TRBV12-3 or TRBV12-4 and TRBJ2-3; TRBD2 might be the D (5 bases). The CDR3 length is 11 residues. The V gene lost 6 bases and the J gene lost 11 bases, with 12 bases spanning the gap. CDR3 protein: CASSRLGRQYF. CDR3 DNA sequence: TGTGCCAGCAGCCGCTTAGGGAGGCAGTATTTT.

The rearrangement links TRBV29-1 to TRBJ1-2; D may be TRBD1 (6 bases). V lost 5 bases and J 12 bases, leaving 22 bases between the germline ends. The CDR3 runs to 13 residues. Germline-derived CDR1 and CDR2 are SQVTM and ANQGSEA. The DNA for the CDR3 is TGCAGCGTTCCGGGGGCGGGGGCTGTAGGCGACACCTTC. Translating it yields CSVPGAGAVGDTF.

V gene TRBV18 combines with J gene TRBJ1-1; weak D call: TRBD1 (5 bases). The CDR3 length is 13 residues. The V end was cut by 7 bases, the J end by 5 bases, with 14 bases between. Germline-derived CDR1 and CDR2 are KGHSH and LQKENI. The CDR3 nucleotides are TGTGCCAGCTTCACCAGCAGGGAAACTGAAGCTTTCTTT. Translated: CASFTSRETEAFF.

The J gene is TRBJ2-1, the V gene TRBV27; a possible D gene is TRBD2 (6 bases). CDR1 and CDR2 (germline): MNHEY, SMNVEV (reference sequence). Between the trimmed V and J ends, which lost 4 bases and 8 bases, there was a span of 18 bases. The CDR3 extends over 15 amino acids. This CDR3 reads CASSSTWGRLDEQFF. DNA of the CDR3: TGTGCCAGCAGTTCAACCTGGGGGAGGCTTGATGAGCAGTTCTTC.

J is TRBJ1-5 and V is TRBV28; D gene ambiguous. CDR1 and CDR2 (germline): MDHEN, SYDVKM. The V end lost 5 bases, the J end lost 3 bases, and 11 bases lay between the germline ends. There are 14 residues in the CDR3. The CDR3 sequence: CASSPTVNNQPQHF. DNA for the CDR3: TGTGCCAGCAGTCCAACAGTCAACAATCAGCCCCAGCATTTT. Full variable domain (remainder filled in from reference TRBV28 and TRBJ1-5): DVKVTQSSRYLVKRTGEKVFLECVQDMDHENMFWYRQDPGLGLRLIYFSYDVKMKEKGDIPEGYSVSREKKERFSLILESASTNQTSMYLCASSPTVNNQPQHFGDGTRLSIL.

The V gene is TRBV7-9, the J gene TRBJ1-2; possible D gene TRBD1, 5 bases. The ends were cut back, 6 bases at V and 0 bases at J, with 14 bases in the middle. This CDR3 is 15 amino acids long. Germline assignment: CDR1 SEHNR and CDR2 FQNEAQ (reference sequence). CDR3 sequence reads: CASSRLGAANYGYTF. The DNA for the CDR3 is TGTGCCAGCAGTAGGTTAGGGGCCGCTAACTATGGCTACACCTTC.

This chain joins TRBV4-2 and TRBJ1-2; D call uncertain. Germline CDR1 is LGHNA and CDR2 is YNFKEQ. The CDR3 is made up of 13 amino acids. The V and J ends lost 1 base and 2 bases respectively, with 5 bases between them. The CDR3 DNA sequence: TGTGCCAGCAGCCAAGCCAGGAACTATGGCTACACCTTC. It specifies CASSQARNYGYTF.

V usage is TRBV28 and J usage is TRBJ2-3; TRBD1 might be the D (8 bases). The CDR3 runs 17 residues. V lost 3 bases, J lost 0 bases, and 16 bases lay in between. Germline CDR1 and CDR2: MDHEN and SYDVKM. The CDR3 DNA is TGTGCCAGCAGTTTTCACAGGGGGAGGGATAGCACAGATACGCAGTATTTT. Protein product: CASSFHRGRDSTDTQYF.

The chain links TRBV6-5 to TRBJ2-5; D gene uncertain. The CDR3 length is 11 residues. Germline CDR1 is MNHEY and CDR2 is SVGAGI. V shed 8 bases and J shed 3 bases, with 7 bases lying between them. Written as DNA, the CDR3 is TGTGCCAGCGCCCTAAAAGAGACCCAGTACTTC. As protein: CASALKETQYF.

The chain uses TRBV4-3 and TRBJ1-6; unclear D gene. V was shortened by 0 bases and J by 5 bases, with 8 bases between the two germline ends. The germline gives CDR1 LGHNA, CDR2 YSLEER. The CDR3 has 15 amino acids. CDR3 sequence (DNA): TGCGCCAGCAGCCAAGAGGCCGGAGATAATTCACCCCTCCACTTT. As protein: CASSQEAGDNSPLHF.

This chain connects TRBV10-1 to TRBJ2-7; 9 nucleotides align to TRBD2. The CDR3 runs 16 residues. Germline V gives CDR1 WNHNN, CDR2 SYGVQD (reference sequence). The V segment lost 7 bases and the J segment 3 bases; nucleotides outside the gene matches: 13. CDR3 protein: CASTPKPGLAFYEQYF. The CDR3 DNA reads TGCGCCAGCACCCCTAAACCGGGACTAGCCTTCTACGAGCAGTACTTC.

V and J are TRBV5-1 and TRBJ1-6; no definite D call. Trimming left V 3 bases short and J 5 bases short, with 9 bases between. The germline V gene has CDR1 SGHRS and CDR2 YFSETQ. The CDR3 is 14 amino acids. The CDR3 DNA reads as TGCGCCAGCAGCTGGTTTCAGAATAATTCACCCCTCCACTTT. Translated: CASSWFQNNSPLHF. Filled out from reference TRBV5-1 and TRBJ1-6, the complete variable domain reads KAGVTQTPRYLIKTRGQQVTLSCSPISGHRSVSWYQQTPGQGLQFLFEYFSETQRNKGNFPGRFSGRQFSNSRSEMNVSTLELGDSALYLCASSWFQNNSPLHFGNGTRLTVT.

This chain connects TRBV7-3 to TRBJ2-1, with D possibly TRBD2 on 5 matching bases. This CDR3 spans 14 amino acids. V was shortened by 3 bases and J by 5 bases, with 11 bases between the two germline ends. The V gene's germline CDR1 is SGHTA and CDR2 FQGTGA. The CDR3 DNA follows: TGTGCCAGCAGCTTGCTGGCCGGGGACAATGAGCAGTTCTTC. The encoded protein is CASSLLAGDNEQFF.

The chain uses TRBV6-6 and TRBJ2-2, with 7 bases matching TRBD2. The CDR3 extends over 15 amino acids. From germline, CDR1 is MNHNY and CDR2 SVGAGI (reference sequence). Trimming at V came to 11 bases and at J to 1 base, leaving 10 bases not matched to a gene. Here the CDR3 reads CAVPVASGNTGELFF. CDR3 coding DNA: TGTGCCGTCCCCGTCGCTAGCGGGAACACCGGGGAGCTGTTTTTT.

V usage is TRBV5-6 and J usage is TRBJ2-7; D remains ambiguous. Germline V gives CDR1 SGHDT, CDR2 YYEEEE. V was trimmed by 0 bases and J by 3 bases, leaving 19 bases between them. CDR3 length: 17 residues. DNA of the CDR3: TGTGCCAGCAGCTTGGGGGCCAGCATCTCCGATGGCTACGAGCAGTACTTC. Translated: CASSLGASISDGYEQYF.